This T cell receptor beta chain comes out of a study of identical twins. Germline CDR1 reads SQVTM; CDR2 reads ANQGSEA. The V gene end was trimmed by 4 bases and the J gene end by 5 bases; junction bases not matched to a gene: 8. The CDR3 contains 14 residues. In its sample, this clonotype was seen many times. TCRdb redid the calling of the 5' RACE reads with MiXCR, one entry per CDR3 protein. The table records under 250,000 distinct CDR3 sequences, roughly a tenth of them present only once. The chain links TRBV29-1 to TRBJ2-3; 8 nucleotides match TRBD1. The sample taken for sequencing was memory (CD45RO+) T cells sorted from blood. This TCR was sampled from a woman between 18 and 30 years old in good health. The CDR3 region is CSVGGQGARDTQYF. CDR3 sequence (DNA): TGCAGCGTTGGAGGACAGGGTGCGAGAGATACGCAGTATTTT.